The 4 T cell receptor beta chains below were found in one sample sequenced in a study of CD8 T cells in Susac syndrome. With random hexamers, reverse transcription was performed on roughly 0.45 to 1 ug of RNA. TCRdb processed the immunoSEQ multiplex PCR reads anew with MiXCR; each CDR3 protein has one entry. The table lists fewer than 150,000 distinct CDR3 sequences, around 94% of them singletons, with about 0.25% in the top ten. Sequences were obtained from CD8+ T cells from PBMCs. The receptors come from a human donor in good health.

CDR3 amino acids: CASTGTGTGELFF. Here the CDR3 DNA reads TGTGCCAGCACTGGAACTGGCACCGGGGAGCTGTTTTTT. This chain links TRBV5-6 with TRBJ2-2, with D unclear. The CDR3 is 13 residues long. Germline V gives CDR1 SGHDT, CDR2 YYEEEE. Trimming left V 6 bases short and J 4 bases short, with 10 bases between. The full variable domain, with the rest looked up from reference TRBV5-6 and TRBJ2-2, is DAGVTQSPTHLIKTRGQQVTLRCSPKSGHDTVSWYQQALGQGPQFIFQYYEEEERQRGNFPDRFSGHQFPNYSSELNVNALLLGDSALYLCASTGTGTGELFFGEGSRLTVL.

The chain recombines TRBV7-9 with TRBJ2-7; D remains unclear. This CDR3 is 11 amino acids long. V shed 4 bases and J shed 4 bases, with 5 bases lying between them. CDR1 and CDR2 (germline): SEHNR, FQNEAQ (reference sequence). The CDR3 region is CASSSKYEQYF. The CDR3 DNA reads TGTGCCAGCAGCTCGAAGTACGAGCAGTACTTC.

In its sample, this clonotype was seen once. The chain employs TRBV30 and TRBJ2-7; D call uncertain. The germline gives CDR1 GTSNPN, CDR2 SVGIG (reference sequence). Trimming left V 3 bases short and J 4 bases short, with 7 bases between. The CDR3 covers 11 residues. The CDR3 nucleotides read TGTGCCTGGAGAGAAGGGTACGAGCAGTACTTC. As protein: CAWREGYEQYF.

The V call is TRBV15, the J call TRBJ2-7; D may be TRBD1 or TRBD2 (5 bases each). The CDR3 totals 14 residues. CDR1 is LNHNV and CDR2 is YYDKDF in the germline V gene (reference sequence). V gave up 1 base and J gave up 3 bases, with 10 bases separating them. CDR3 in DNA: TGTGCCACCAGCAGAGGGGACGCCGGCTACGAGCAGTACTTC. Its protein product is CATSRGDAGYEQYF.